The 26 T cell receptor beta chains listed next were all sequenced from one sample in a study of technical replicates of blood from a few donors. The method was immunoSEQ multiplex PCR; TCRdb's version includes in-frame clones alone and lacks a portion of them. Here the sample spans roughly 76,000 clones, 94% being singletons. The sample taken for sequencing was T cells isolated from PBMCs. The receptors originated from a human donor in good health.

The J gene is TRBJ2-7, the V gene TRBV2; the match to TRBD2 covers 9 bases. This CDR3 region has 16 residues. Per germline, CDR1 SNHLY and CDR2 FYNNEI. Trimming at V came to 5 bases and at J to 3 bases, leaving 11 bases not matched to a gene. The CDR3 region has the DNA TGTGCCAGCAGTCGTAGACTAGCGGACTTATACTACGAGCAGTACTTC. Translated, it gives CASSRRLADLYYEQYF.

The rearrangement uses TRBV2 and TRBJ2-3, with 11 bases matching TRBD2. CDR3 size: 16 residues. The germline V gene encodes CDR1 SNHLY and CDR2 FYNNEI. V was pared by 4 bases and J by 3 bases, with 6 bases of the junction left unmatched. The CDR3 coding sequence is TGTGCCAGCAGTGTAAGGGCTAGCGGGAGGACAGATACGCAGTATTTT. This encodes CASSVRASGRTDTQYF.

The J gene is TRBJ2-1, the V gene TRBV4-1; a weak D match, TRBD1 (5 bases). Trimming removed 3 bases from V and 2 bases from J, with 11 bases in between. The germline V gene encodes CDR1 MGHRA and CDR2 YSYEKL. The CDR3 covers 15 residues. The CDR3 spells CASSQFGRAYNEQFF. In DNA form, the CDR3 reads TGCGCCAGCAGCCAGTTCGGCAGGGCCTACAATGAGCAGTTCTTC.

The rearrangement uses TRBV9 and TRBJ2-7, with TRBD2 matching 7 bases. The length of the CDR3 is 14 residues. CDR1 and CDR2 from the germline V gene are SGDLS and YYNGEE. The junction had 4 bases not matched to a gene; V was cut back by 2 bases and J by 2 bases. CDR3 nucleotides: TGTGCCAGCAGCGTCTCCGGGACTACCTACGAGCAGTACTTC. It codes for CASSVSGTTYEQYF.

The chain combines TRBV6-1 with TRBJ2-7; a possible D gene is TRBD2 (6 bases). Trimming removed 5 bases at V and 2 bases at J, with 16 bases between. This CDR3 spans 15 amino acids. Germline assignment: CDR1 MNHNS and CDR2 SASEGT. The CDR3 here is CASSQGLGSTYEQYF. The CDR3 nucleotides are TGTGCCAGCAGTCAGGGACTGGGATCAACCTACGAGCAGTACTTC.

This rearrangement joins TRBV7-2 to TRBJ2-1; 8 bases are a match to TRBD2. Germline CDR1 SGHTA, CDR2 FQGNSA. The CDR3 is 15 amino acids. With V trimmed by 5 bases and J by 4 bases, 7 bases remained unmatched. The CDR3 region has the DNA TGTGCCAGCAGCAAGACTAGCGACATTTACAATGAGCAGTTCTTC. Protein sequence: CASSKTSDIYNEQFF.

This chain links TRBV6-1 with TRBJ1-2, with 8 bases identical to TRBD1. CDR1 is MNHNS, CDR2 SASEGT, per germline. The CDR3 loop spans 16 amino acids. V lost 3 bases to trimming and J lost 7 bases; unmatched junction nucleotides: 13. CDR3 nucleotide sequence: TGTGCCAGCAGTGAGAATTATTTTGACAGGGGACTTGGCTACACCTTC. The encoded protein is CASSENYFDRGLGYTF.

This clone occurred once. This chain links TRBV6-5 with TRBJ2-2; D is unclear. V lost 2 bases to trimming and J lost 2 bases, with 9 bases between them. CDR3 length equals 15 residues. The V gene's germline CDR1 is MNHEY and CDR2 SVGAGI. CDR3 nucleotides: TGTGCCAGCAGTTACCTACTGAAAAACACCGGGGAGCTGTTTTTT. This codes for CASSYLLKNTGELFF.

The rearrangement joins TRBV5-1 to TRBJ1-5; 10 bases agree with TRBD1. The CDR3 contains 15 residues. The germline V gene has CDR1 SGHRS and CDR2 YFSETQ. J was trimmed by 5 bases and V by 4 bases; bases with no gene match: 6. CDR3 in DNA: TGCGCCAGCAGCCCCGGGACAGGGGAAGATCAGCCCCAGCATTTT. This gives the protein CASSPGTGEDQPQHF.

The rearrangement joins TRBV7-9 to TRBJ2-1; D unresolved. This CDR3 comprises 11 residues. Trimming cost V 5 bases and J 11 bases, with 10 bases left between them. Per germline, CDR1 SEHNR and CDR2 FQNEAQ (reference sequence). CDR3 nucleotide sequence: TGTGCCAGCAGCCTACAGAGCAAGCAGTTCTTC. It translates to CASSLQSKQFF.

This chain links TRBV18 with TRBJ1-5, with a possible D match to TRBD1 (5 bases). Germline V gene lookup returns CDR1 KGHSH and CDR2 LQKENI. The CDR3 contains 14 residues. V lost 0 bases and J 7 bases, leaving 10 bases between the germline ends. CDR3 nucleotide sequence: TGTGCCAGCTCACCACCAGGAGGGGTGCAGCCCCAGCATTTT. Protein: CASSPPGGVQPQHF.

This chain connects TRBV29-1 to TRBJ2-5; 11 bases line up with TRBD2. This CDR3 region has 15 residues. The germline V gene has CDR1 SQVTM and CDR2 ANQGSEA. The V gene end was trimmed by 7 bases and the J gene end by 7 bases; junction bases not matched to a gene: 14. DNA for the CDR3: TGCAGCGGGCGTTTTAGCGGGAGGGCCTCTGGGACCCAGTACTTC. Its translation is CSGRFSGRASGTQYF.

This clone has only one observation. J is TRBJ2-7 and V is TRBV21-1; the DNA was not compared with TRBD1, the D call given in the table. TRBV21-1 is deemed a pseudogene. This CDR3 is built from 15 residues. CDR3 residues: CASRRQVARSYEQYF. The CDR3 DNA sequence: TGTGCCAGCAGGCGACAGGTCGCGAGATCCTACGAGCAGTACTTC.

The chain uses TRBV15 and TRBJ2-3, with D perhaps TRBD1 (5 bases). V gave up 1 base and J gave up 2 bases, with 10 bases separating them. The CDR3 spans 15 residues. Germline V gene sequence: CDR1 LNHNV, CDR2 YYDKDF (reference sequence). CDR3 bases: TGTGCCACCAGCAGAGTTCCAGGGAACACAGATACGCAGTATTTT. Its translation is CATSRVPGNTDTQYF.

The V and J genes are TRBV27 and TRBJ1-1; tentatively, D is TRBD1 (5 bases). V was shortened by 8 bases and J by 2 bases, with 12 bases between the two germline ends. The CDR3 is made up of 13 amino acids. Germline-derived CDR1 and CDR2 are MNHEY and SMNVEV (reference sequence). DNA for the CDR3: TGTGCCAGCGTAAGGGGACTTAACACTGAAGCTTTCTTT. It specifies CASVRGLNTEAFF.

The rearrangement joins TRBV4-1 to TRBJ2-7, with 10 bases fitting TRBD2. J lost 1 base, V lost 0 bases, and 9 bases had no gene match. Germline V lookup: CDR1 MGHRA, CDR2 YSYEKL. This CDR3 contains 18 residues. The CDR3 sequence is CASSQDSVAGGLSYEQYF. CDR3 in DNA: TGCGCCAGCAGCCAAGATTCGGTAGCGGGGGGCTTATCCTACGAGCAGTACTTC.

This sequence joins TRBV11-3 and TRBJ2-1; TRBD1 aligns across 7 bases. Trimming removed 6 bases from V and 5 bases from J; junction bases left unmatched: 10. This CDR3 region has 15 residues. The germline V gene has CDR1 SGHNT and CDR2 YENEEA. The CDR3 spells CASRQSGGHNNEQFF. The CDR3 coding sequence is TGTGCCAGCAGACAATCAGGGGGACATAACAATGAGCAGTTCTTC.

The V call is TRBV30, the J call TRBJ1-2; no firm D call. Germline V gene data show CDR1 as GTSNPN and CDR2 as SVGIG (reference sequence). V was trimmed by 0 bases and J by 8 bases, leaving 10 bases between them. This CDR3 comprises 12 residues. Here the CDR3 DNA reads TGTGCCTGGAGTGTAAATCTAGGCGGCTACACCTTC. Its protein is CAWSVNLGGYTF.

V is TRBV10-3 and J is TRBJ2-7, with 11 bases matching TRBD2. The CDR3 covers 15 residues. The V and J ends lost 5 bases and 3 bases, in that order; junction bases with no gene match: 6. From germline, CDR1 is ENHRY and CDR2 SYGVKD. CDR3 nucleotide sequence: TGTGCCATCAGTCCCCAGGGGACTAGCGGCTACGAGCAGTACTTC. This codes for CAISPQGTSGYEQYF.

This rearrangement joins TRBV5-1 to TRBJ1-4; 8 nucleotides line up with TRBD1. In germline, CDR1 is SGHRS, CDR2 YFSETQ. The V and J ends lost 1 base and 8 bases, in that order; junction bases with no gene match: 7. This CDR3 spans 15 amino acids. The CDR3 here is CASSLRGTGDEKLFF. The CDR3, as DNA: TGCGCCAGCAGCTTGAGAGGGACAGGAGACGAAAAACTGTTTTTT.

The chain is built from TRBV28 and TRBJ1-2; TRBD1 agrees at 9 bases. J gave up 6 bases and V 3 bases, and 20 bases lay outside the gene matches. The CDR3 totals 19 residues. Germline-derived CDR1 and CDR2 are MDHEN and SYDVKM. The CDR3 DNA follows: TGTGCCAGCAGTTTCTCGCCCCGCCTCCGGGACAGGGCTTTTCATGGCTACACCTTC. Amino acid sequence: CASSFSPRLRDRAFHGYTF.

The CDR3 loop is CASSLGQAGNTEAFF. For the CDR3, the DNA is TGTGCCAGCAGCCTCGGACAGGCTGGGAACACTGAAGCTTTCTTT. This chain connects TRBV6-5 to TRBJ1-1; the match to TRBD1 covers 7 bases. With V trimmed by 6 bases and J by 1 base, 8 bases remained unmatched. CDR3 length: 15 amino acids. Germline loops: CDR1 MNHEY, CDR2 SVGAGI.

The chain uses TRBV18 and TRBJ2-7, with 7 bases aligning to TRBD1. The V segment lost 4 bases and the J segment 0 bases; nucleotides outside the gene matches: 0. This CDR3 comprises 13 residues. Germline CDR1 is KGHSH and CDR2 is LQKENI. CDR3 sequence (DNA): TGTGCCAGCTCACGACAGGGCTCCTACGAGCAGTACTTC. Protein sequence: CASSRQGSYEQYF.

The chain carries TRBV4-1 and TRBJ1-1, with D possibly being TRBD1 (6 bases). CDR3 length: 17 amino acids. Per the germline V gene, CDR1 is MGHRA and CDR2 is YSYEKL. The V gene lost 1 base and the J gene lost 10 bases, with 25 bases spanning the gap. CDR3 amino acids: CASSQGSYVGGPGVAFF. CDR3 DNA: TGCGCCAGCAGCCAAGGATCGTACGTCGGGGGGCCTGGCGTAGCTTTCTTT.

The V and J genes are TRBV7-8 and TRBJ1-5; TRBD1 aligns across 7 bases. CDR1 is SGHVS and CDR2 is FQNEAQ in the germline V gene. The V and J ends lost 5 bases and 6 bases, in that order; junction bases with no gene match: 13. This CDR3 is 16 amino acids long. The chain's CDR3 is CASSPGGQVNVQPQHF. CDR3 in DNA: TGTGCCAGCAGCCCAGGGGGGCAGGTCAATGTTCAGCCCCAGCATTTT.

The chain is built from TRBV4-1 and TRBJ1-5, with a weak D call TRBD1 (6 bases). V lost 1 base to trimming and J lost 4 bases, with 17 bases between them. From germline, CDR1 is MGHRA and CDR2 YSYEKL. CDR3 length: 17 amino acids. CDR3 sequence: CASSQGPGTSGNQPQHF. DNA for the CDR3: TGCGCCAGCAGCCAAGGACCCGGGACAAGTGGAAATCAGCCCCAGCATTTT.